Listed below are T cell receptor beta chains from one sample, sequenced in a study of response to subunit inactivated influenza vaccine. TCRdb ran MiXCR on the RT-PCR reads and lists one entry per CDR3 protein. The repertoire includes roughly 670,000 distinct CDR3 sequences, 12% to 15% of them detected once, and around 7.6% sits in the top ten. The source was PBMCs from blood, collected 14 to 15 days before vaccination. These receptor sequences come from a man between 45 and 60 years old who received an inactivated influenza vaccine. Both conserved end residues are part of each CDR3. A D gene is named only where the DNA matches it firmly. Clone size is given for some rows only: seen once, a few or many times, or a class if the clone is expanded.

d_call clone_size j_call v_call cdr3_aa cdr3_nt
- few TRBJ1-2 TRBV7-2 CASSLGPGSDGYTF TGTGCCAGCAGCTTAGGACCAGGGTCGGATGGCTACACCTTC
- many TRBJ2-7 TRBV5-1 CASSTQQGFSYEQYF TGCGCCAGCAGCACTCAGCAGGGATTTAGCTACGAGCAGTACTTC
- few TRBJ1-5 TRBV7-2 CASSSGLGGQPQHF TGTGCCAGCAGCTCCGGACTGGGGGGTCAGCCCCAGCATTTT
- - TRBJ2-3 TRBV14 CASSRWGRDTDTQYF TGTGCCAGCAGCCGATGGGGGCGAGACACAGATACGCAGTATTTT
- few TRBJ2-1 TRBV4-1 CASSQASGGVYNEQFF TGCGCCAGCAGCCAAGCATCGGGGGGCGTTTACAATGAGCAGTTCTTC
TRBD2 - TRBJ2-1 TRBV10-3 CAISEWLAGGRGSYNEQFF TGTGCCATCAGTGAGTGGTTAGCGGGGGGGCGAGGCTCCTACAATGAGCAGTTCTTC
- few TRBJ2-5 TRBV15 CATSRDQVETQYF TGTGCCACCAGCAGAGATCAGGTGGAGACCCAGTACTTC
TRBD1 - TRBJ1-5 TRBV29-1 CSVGTGSNQPQHF TGCAGCGTGGGGACAGGGAGCAATCAGCCCCAGCATTTT
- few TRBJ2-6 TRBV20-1 CSARWGQGGSGANVLTF TGCAGTGCTAGATGGGGGCAGGGAGGTTCTGGGGCCAACGTCCTGACTTTC
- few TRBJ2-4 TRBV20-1 CSAREIRGLRNIQYF TGCAGTGCTAGAGAGATCCGGGGCCTAAGGAACATTCAGTACTTC
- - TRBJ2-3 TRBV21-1 CASSSRPSRAADTQYF TGTGCCAGCAGCTCGCGGCCTTCCCGGGCGGCAGATACGCAGTATTTT
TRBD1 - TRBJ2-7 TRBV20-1 CSASHPGTGAYEQYF TGCAGTGCTAGTCATCCCGGGACAGGCGCCTACGAGCAGTACTTC
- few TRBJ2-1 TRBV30 CAWSKAGDFYNEQFF TGTGCCTGGAGTAAAGCAGGGGATTTCTACAATGAGCAGTTCTTC
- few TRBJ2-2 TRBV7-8 CASSFRGASGELFF TGTGCCAGCAGCTTCAGGGGAGCGTCCGGGGAGCTGTTTTTT
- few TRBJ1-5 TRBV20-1 CSAKLTFNQPQHF TGCAGTGCTAAACTTACCTTCAATCAGCCCCAGCATTTT
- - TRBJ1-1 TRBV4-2 CASKNSKARNTEAFF TGTGCCAGCAAGAATAGCAAGGCCAGGAACACTGAAGCTTTCTTT
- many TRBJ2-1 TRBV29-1 CSLTGGASYNEQFF TGCAGTCTCACTGGGGGGGCTTCCTACAATGAGCAGTTCTTC
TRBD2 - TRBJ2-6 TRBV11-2 CASSAYGLAGTIPGGANVLTF TGTGCCAGCAGCGCCTATGGACTAGCGGGAACGATCCCAGGGGGGGCCAACGTCCTGACTTTC
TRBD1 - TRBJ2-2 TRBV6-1 CASSKLRAGGTGELFF TGTGCCAGCAGCAAACTGCGGGCAGGGGGAACCGGGGAGCTGTTTTTT
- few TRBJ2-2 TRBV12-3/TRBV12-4 CASRSSTGTGELFF TGTGCCAGCAGGTCCAGTACAGGAACCGGGGAGCTGTTTTTT
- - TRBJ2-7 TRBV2 CASSPQGLPSYEQYF TGTGCCAGCAGTCCGCAGGGGTTACCCTCCTACGAGCAGTACTTC
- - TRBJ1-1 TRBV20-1 CSAGYGQLNTEAFF TGCAGTGCGGGATACGGACAGCTTAACACTGAAGCTTTCTTT
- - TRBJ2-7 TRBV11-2 CASSLGPGANYEQYF TGTGCCAGCAGCTTGGGGCCGGGGGCCAACTACGAGCAGTACTTC
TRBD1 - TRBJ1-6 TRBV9 CASSVGQGSHSPLHF TGTGCCAGCAGCGTAGGACAGGGGTCTCATTCACCCCTCCACTTT
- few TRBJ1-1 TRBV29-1 CSVEGGIAGNTEAFF TGCAGCGTTGAAGGGGGCATAGCGGGAAACACTGAAGCTTTCTTT
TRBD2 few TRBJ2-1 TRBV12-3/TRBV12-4 CASSGRGVSYNEQFF TGTGCCAGCAGTGGGCGGGGGGTCTCCTACAATGAGCAGTTCTTC
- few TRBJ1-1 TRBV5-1 CASRVSRVVAYTEAFF TGCGCCAGCAGGGTAAGCAGGGTAGTGGCGTACACTGAAGCTTTCTTT
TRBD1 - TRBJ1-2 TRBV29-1 CSDDRGHGGGYTF TGCAGCGACGACAGGGGCCACGGGGGAGGCTACACCTTC
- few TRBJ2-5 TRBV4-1 CASSQVGVPQETQYF TGCGCCAGCAGCCAAGTAGGGGTCCCCCAAGAGACCCAGTACTTC
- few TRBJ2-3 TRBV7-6 CASSRLQGDTQYF TGTGCCAGCAGCAGGCTACAGGGAGATACGCAGTATTTT
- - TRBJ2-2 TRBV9 CASSVVSGGGELFF TGTGCCAGCAGCGTAGTGTCGGGCGGCGGGGAGCTGTTTTTT
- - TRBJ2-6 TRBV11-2 CASSLVLFSRSRSGANVLTF TGTGCCAGCAGCTTAGTCTTATTCAGCCGATCCCGCTCTGGGGCCAACGTCCTGACTTTC
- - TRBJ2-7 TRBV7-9 CASVLRAGNSYEQYF TGTGCCAGCGTCCTGAGGGCGGGTAACTCCTACGAGCAGTACTTC
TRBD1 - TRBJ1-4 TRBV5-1 CASSLPGGLGEKLFF TGCGCCAGCAGCTTGCCAGGGGGCCTCGGTGAAAAACTGTTTTTT
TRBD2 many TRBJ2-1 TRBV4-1 CASSQGSSGGDLLQFF TGCGCCAGCAGCCAAGGCTCTAGCGGGGGTGACCTCCTTCAGTTCTTC
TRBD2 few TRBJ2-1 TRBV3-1 CASSHLAGGLYNEQFF TGTGCCAGCAGCCATCTAGCGGGAGGGCTTTACAATGAGCAGTTCTTC
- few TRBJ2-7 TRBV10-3 CAISGAGTPSYEQYF TGTGCCATCAGTGGGGCAGGTACCCCCTCCTACGAGCAGTACTTC
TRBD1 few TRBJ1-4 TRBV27 CASSRRGLGNEKLFF TGTGCCAGCAGTCGCAGGGGGCTGGGTAATGAAAAACTGTTTTTT
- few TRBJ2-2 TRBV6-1 CASRRGGGTNTGELFF TGTGCCAGCAGACGGGGTGGGGGGACGAACACCGGGGAGCTGTTTTTT
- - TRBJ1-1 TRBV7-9 CASSGTWDTEAFF TGTGCCAGCAGCGGGACCTGGGACACTGAAGCTTTCTTT
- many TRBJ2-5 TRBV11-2 CASSLVMGTQYF TGTGCCAGCAGCTTAGTTATGGGGACCCAGTACTTC
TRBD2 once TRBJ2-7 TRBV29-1 CIVATSGSAGREQYF TGCATCGTTGCGACTAGCGGGAGTGCTGGGAGGGAGCAGTACTTC
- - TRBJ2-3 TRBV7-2 CASSLEGGITQYF TGTGCCAGCAGCTTAGAGGGCGGGATAACGCAGTATTTT
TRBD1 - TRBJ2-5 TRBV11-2 CASSLEGTGGWETQYF TGTGCCAGCAGCTTAGAGGGGACAGGGGGCTGGGAGACCCAGTACTTC
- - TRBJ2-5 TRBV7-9 CASSLKGQNQETQYF TGTGCCAGCAGCTTAAAGGGACAAAACCAAGAGACCCAGTACTTC
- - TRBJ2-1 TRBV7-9 CASSLVPGVNEQFF TGTGCCAGCAGCTTAGTTCCGGGGGTAAATGAGCAGTTCTTC
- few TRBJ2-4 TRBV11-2 CASSLGVLGEHAAKNIQYF TGTGCCAGCAGCTTAGGTGTTTTAGGAGAGCACGCAGCCAAAAACATTCAGTACTTC
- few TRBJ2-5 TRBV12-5 CASGAGFQETQYF TGTGCTAGTGGGGCAGGTTTCCAAGAGACCCAGTACTTC
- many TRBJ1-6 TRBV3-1 CASSQGFAPLHF TGTGCCAGCAGCCAAGGCTTCGCACCCCTCCACTTT
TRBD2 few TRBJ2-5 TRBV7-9 CASSLSGRTQETQYF TGTGCCAGCAGCTTAAGCGGGAGGACCCAAGAGACCCAGTACTTC